This section outlines one TCR beta chain sequence together with its context. What it recognizes is unknown. MiXCR, run by TCRdb on the 5' RACE reads, gives a single entry per CDR3 protein. The sample shows about 200,000 distinct CDR3 sequences, just over 9.5% of them seen only once. This specimen comes from a study of T-cell memory formation after mild COVID-19. General observations from the study: The SARS-CoV-2 specificity of second-wave clones reaching peak at day 37 remained unverified. Some clones that responded were present in memory (sampled pre-infection), which suggests cross-reactive memory joined.

The receptor comes from a man younger than 30 who had mild COVID-19 (a few samples of this study predate the infection). Cell type and time point are not known. Sequencing was done on a sample of PBMCs or a T cell subset sorted from them (not recorded which).

The CDR3 sequence: CASSIWGQPQHF. The CDR3 DNA reads as TGTGCCAGTAGTATATGGGGTCAGCCCCAGCATTTT. V is TRBV19 and J is TRBJ1-5; D is uncertain. Between the trimmed V and J ends, which lost 2 bases and 6 bases, there was a span of 5 bases. CDR3 length equals 12 residues. The germline CDR1 and CDR2 sequences are LNHDA and SQIVND (reference sequence).